This TCR beta chain originates from a study of cytomegalovirus exposure and HLA in healthy donors. About the research overall: The same platform was used for the roughly 120 validation repertoires as for the approximately 610 first-cohort repertoires, as reported in a later analysis.

A remark on this clone: The antigen is unknown.

The CDR3 contains 15 residues. V gave up 4 bases and J gave up 6 bases, with 16 bases separating them. CDR1 MNHEY and CDR2 SVGAGI come from the germline V gene. Points from the study as a whole: There were around 160 TCR beta chains listed as cytomegalovirus-associated. Within the approximately 120 validation repertoires, first-cohort TCR clusters tended to co-occur, according to a later analysis.

Clones were read by immunoSEQ multiplex PCR, and TCRdb kept only the in-frame ones, dropping some. The sample consists of tens of thousands of clones, around 90% of them appearing once. The TCR comes from a man aged 18 to 35 in good health and CMV-seronegative. Input material: PBMCs. The chain employs TRBV6-5 and TRBJ2-1; D might be TRBD2 (7 bases). The CDR3 bases are TGTGCCAGCAGTTGGGGGGGGCGGAGGTCCAATGAGCAGTTCTTC. Translating it yields CASSWGGRRSNEQFF.